The 10 T cell receptor beta chains presented below share a single source sample, sequenced in a study of OX40 agonist ivuxolimab in advanced cancers. Receptor amplification or capture employed the immunoSEQ multiplex PCR assay. TCRdb retrieved this table from immuneACCESS and kept in-frame rearrangements only. Not all clones are present; in checked studies, unresolved V genes account for under half, and no reason is known for the remainder. Recorded for this sample are tens of thousands of clones; about nine tenths of them occurred a single time. Approximately 0.38% of the sample is taken by the ten largest. The sample here was CD4+ or CD8+ T cells sorted from blood, taken in a trial of the OX40 agonist ivuxolimab. The receptors stem from an adult with an advanced solid tumor such as melanoma, head and neck, liver or kidney cancer.

J is TRBJ1-2 and V is TRBV6-5, with 8 bases identical to TRBD1. Germline CDR1 is MNHEY and CDR2 is SVGAGI. Trimming at V came to 8 bases and at J to 6 bases, leaving 8 bases not matched to a gene. The CDR3 runs to 13 residues. The CDR3 coding sequence is TGTGCCAGCCGTCCAGGGGGCGCGAATGGCTACACCTTC. It translates to CASRPGGANGYTF.

The rearrangement uses TRBV19 and TRBJ2-1, with 9 bases that match TRBD2. This CDR3 is 15 amino acids long. The ends lost 6 bases at V and 3 bases at J; junction bases unmatched: 6. Germline CDR1 is LNHDA and CDR2 is SQIVND (reference sequence). The CDR3 here is CASRPTSGNYNEQFF. The CDR3 DNA reads as TGTGCCAGTAGGCCGACTAGCGGAAACTACAATGAGCAGTTCTTC.

The chain couples TRBV30 to TRBJ1-5; tentative D call: TRBD1 (5 bases). Germline CDR1 is GTSNPN and CDR2 is SVGIG (reference sequence). The CDR3 is made up of 15 amino acids. The V and J ends lost 0 bases and 8 bases respectively, with 17 bases between them. The CDR3 DNA sequence: TGTGCCTGGAGTGTACCCCAGGGACCTCAGGAGCCCCAGCATTTT. Encoded protein: CAWSVPQGPQEPQHF. The whole variable domain, remainder taken from reference TRBV30 and TRBJ1-5, is SQTIHQWPATLVQPVGSPLSLECTVEGTSNPNLYWYRQAAGRGLQLLFYSVGIGQISSEVPQNLSASRPQDRQFILSSKKLLLSDSGFYLCAWSVPQGPQEPQHFGDGTRLSIL.

The chain has TRBV5-4 and TRBJ2-7, with D perhaps TRBD2 (6 bases). Germline values: CDR1 SGHNT, CDR2 YYREEE (reference sequence). The CDR3 covers 14 residues. Deletions cut 0 bases from V and 4 bases from J, with 11 bases between. CDR3 sequence (DNA): TGTGCCAGCAGCTTGGCGCTTAGCGGTTACGAGCAGTACTTC. The encoded protein is CASSLALSGYEQYF.

V is TRBV20-1 and J is TRBJ1-1; D not certain. This CDR3 is built from 11 residues. Germline values: CDR1 DFQATT, CDR2 SNEGSKA (reference sequence). Trimming cost V 1 base and J 4 bases, with 4 bases left between them. CDR3: CSARVVTEAFF. The CDR3 region has the DNA TGCAGTGCTAGAGTGGTCACTGAAGCTTTCTTT.

Only a few counts were recorded for this clone. The V gene is TRBV7-9, the J gene TRBJ2-7; TRBD2 is a possible D gene (6 bases). The V end was cut by 0 bases, the J end by 7 bases, with 10 bases between. Germline V gene lookup returns CDR1 SEHNR and CDR2 FQNEAQ (reference sequence). The CDR3 runs to 13 residues. The chain's CDR3 is CASSLAGAGEQYF. CDR3 nucleotide sequence: TGTGCCAGCAGCTTAGCAGGGGCGGGGGAGCAGTACTTC.

This chain uses TRBV30 with TRBJ2-7; D gene uncertain. Germline assignment: CDR1 GTSNPN and CDR2 SVGIG (reference sequence). V dropped 4 bases and J dropped 3 bases, with 16 bases sitting between them. The CDR3 covers 14 residues. CDR3 sequence reads: CAWISPYGSYEQYF. In nucleotides, the CDR3 is TGTGCCTGGATTAGCCCTTACGGTAGCTACGAGCAGTACTTC.

The CDR3 sequence: CASSSDRAKNIQYF. CDR3 nucleotide sequence: TGTGCCAGTTCCTCTGACAGGGCCAAAAACATTCAGTACTTC. The chain carries TRBV19 and TRBJ2-4, with a weak D call TRBD1 (6 bases). This CDR3 comprises 14 residues. Germline V CDR1 and CDR2: LNHDA, SQIVND (reference sequence). V lost 8 bases, J lost 1 base, and 12 bases lay in between.

This chain connects TRBV5-1 to TRBJ1-2, with TRBD1 identical over 10 bases. Per germline, CDR1 SGHRS and CDR2 YFSETQ. J was trimmed by 3 bases and V by 8 bases; bases with no gene match: 13. This CDR3 is built from 16 residues. CDR3 region: CASTLAPDRGDYGYTF. The CDR3 DNA sequence: TGCGCCAGTACTTTGGCTCCGGACAGGGGGGACTATGGCTACACCTTC.

A single count supports this clone. This chain connects TRBV2 to TRBJ2-1, with D uncertain. With 7 bases removed from V and 14 bases from J, the gap between germline ends came to 15 bases. The length of the CDR3 is 11 residues. From germline, CDR1 is SNHLY and CDR2 FYNNEI. CDR3 nucleotide sequence: TGTGCCAGCACGAGCCAGATCCATAAGTTCTTC. It encodes CASTSQIHKFF.